A single sample gave rise to the 12 T cell receptor beta chains below, sequenced in a study of T cells in women clearing cervical HPV infection. Assay used: immunoSEQ multiplex PCR; TCRdb lists only in-frame clones, some missing. The sample table sets out about 39,000 clones. Sequencing was carried out using blood buffy coat. Receptors originate from a woman aged 18 to 75 with a cervical HPV16 infection that either progressed to CIN3+ or cleared (not recorded which).

The CDR3 protein is CSVVVGGTEAFF. The covered CDR3 bases are TGCAGCGTCGTCGTGGGGGGGACTGAA. The rearrangement joins TRBV29-1 to TRBJ1-1, with D perhaps TRBD1 (5 bases). The CDR3 end is not reached by the read, which stops 3 residues before it; the germline J gene fills it in. The CDR3 runs to 12 residues. The V and J ends lost 6 bases and 5 bases respectively, with 13 bases between them. Germline V gene lookup returns CDR1 SQVTM and CDR2 ANQGSEA.

Of note for this clone: The read gets to within 3 residues of the CDR3 end, and the germline J gene fills in the rest. J is TRBJ1-4 and V is TRBV19; TRBD1 aligns across 7 bases. The CDR3 consists of 15 residues. Losses at the gene ends were 6 bases for V and 8 bases for J; bases not matched to a gene: 12. Per germline, CDR1 LNHDA and CDR2 SQIVND (reference sequence). Partial CDR3 DNA: TGTGCCAGTAGCCTCAGACAGGGAGGCGCAGAAAAA. This codes for CASSLRQGGAEK. The whole CDR3 is CASSLRQGGAEKLFF.

In regard to this clone: The read terminates 3 residues ahead of where the CDR3 ends, so the germline J gene completes it. The chain links TRBV11-2 to TRBJ2-7; 7 bases line up with TRBD2. CDR3 size: 11 residues. Losses at the gene ends were 11 bases for V and 4 bases for J; bases not matched to a gene: 5. Germline lookup yields CDR1 SGHAT and CDR2 FQNNGV. CDR3 bases read: TGTGCCTGGGGGGGGTTTTACGAG. Translating it yields CAWGGFYE. The CDR3 in its entirety is CAWGGFYEQYF.

Turning to this clone: Read sequence stops 3 residues before the CDR3 end, and the germline J gene provides the missing end. The chain recombines TRBV12-3 or TRBV12-4 with TRBJ2-1; TRBD1 aligns across 10 bases. The CDR3 is made up of 15 amino acids. V lost 4 bases and J lost 7; bases outside the gene matches: 7. This chain's CDR3 is CASSSRDRGVNEQFF. The sequenced CDR3 bases are TGTGCCAGCAGTTCCCGGGACAGGGGTGTGAATGAG.

Concerning this clone itself: Coverage ceases 3 residues before the CDR3 finishes, and the germline J gene fills in the end. The rearrangement uses TRBV12-3 or TRBV12-4 and TRBJ2-4; a possible D gene is TRBD2 (5 bases). The V gene lost 6 bases and the J gene lost 7 bases, with 13 bases spanning the gap. The CDR3 runs to 13 residues. CDR3 DNA (partial): TGTGCCAGCAGATCGGCGTCGGGGAACATT. This sequence encodes CASRSASGNI. The CDR3, in full, reads CASRSASGNIQYF.

In regard to this clone: The sequenced fragment ends 3 residues before the CDR3 boundary, so the rest is inferred from the germline J gene. The rearrangement links TRBV7-2 to TRBJ1-2; 10 nucleotides line up with TRBD1. The junction had 7 bases not matched to a gene; V was cut back by 8 bases and J by 7 bases. The CDR3 is made up of 13 amino acids. Germline CDR1 reads SGHTA; CDR2 reads FQGNSA. The CDR3 sequence is CASVDRGRSGYTF. The covered CDR3 bases are TGTGCCAGCGTCGACAGGGGGCGAAGTGGC.

On this clone itself: Read data end 3 residues before the CDR3 end; the end is taken from the germline J gene. The chain links TRBV5-6 to TRBJ1-6; TRBD1 agrees at 7 bases. Per germline, CDR1 SGHDT and CDR2 YYEEEE. The CDR3 runs 15 residues. Trimming at V came to 5 bases and at J to 0 bases, leaving 2 bases not matched to a gene. This CDR3 reads CASRRQGSYNSPLHF. The sequenced CDR3 bases are TGTGCCAGCAGGCGACAGGGCTCCTATAATTCACCC. Combining the CDR3 with reference TRBV5-6 and TRBJ1-6 gives the whole variable domain DAGVTQSPTHLIKTRGQQVTLRCSPKSGHDTVSWYQQALGQGPQFIFQYYEEEERQRGNFPDRFSGHQFPNYSSELNVNALLLGDSALYLCASRRQGSYNSPLHFGNGTRLTVT.

Remarks on this clone: The read ends 3 residues early relative to the CDR3; the germline J gene fills the gap. The chain links TRBV5-1 to TRBJ2-5; D is unresolved. V was clipped by 0 bases and J by 4 bases, with 16 bases between them. This CDR3 comprises 16 residues. From germline, CDR1 is SGHRS and CDR2 YFSETQ. The CDR3 DNA, read in part, is TGCGCCAGCAGCTTGGTGGCGTCGGCTCCGGGAGAGACC. Translation gives CASSLVASAPGET. The full CDR3 protein reads CASSLVASAPGETQYF.

Regarding this clone: From the germline J gene comes the end of the CDR3, since the read stops 3 residues before it. The chain recombines TRBV10-1 with TRBJ2-2; D not certain. CDR3 length equals 13 residues. Germline V lookup: CDR1 WNHNN, CDR2 SYGVQD (reference sequence). V lost 7 bases to trimming and J lost 1 base, with 7 bases between them. The DNA read from the CDR3 is TGCGCCAGCACCGAAGGGAACACCGGGGAG. It is translated as CASTEGNTGE. The whole CDR3 sequence is CASTEGNTGELFF.

About this clone: The read terminates 3 residues before the CDR3 end, so the remaining end is supplied by the germline J gene. This chain links TRBV5-1 with TRBJ2-3, with 8 bases fitting TRBD2. Trimming cost V 0 bases and J 4 bases; bases outside gene matches: 7. CDR3 size: 16 residues. The V gene's germline CDR1 is SGHRS and CDR2 YFSETQ. The CDR3 sequence is CASSLAPRGDADTQYF. CDR3 DNA (partial): TGCGCCAGCAGCTTGGCCCCGCGGGGGGACGCAGATACG.

In the case of this clone: From the germline J gene comes the end of the CDR3, since the read stops 3 residues before it. The chain employs TRBV2 and TRBJ2-1, with D tentatively TRBD2 (7 bases). Trimming took off 7 bases at V and 3 bases at J, with 19 bases between the two ends. Germline loops: CDR1 SNHLY, CDR2 FYNNEI. This CDR3 is built from 16 residues. The sequenced CDR3 bases are TGTGCCAGCACCTCATCTGGAGGGGGGGTCTACAATGAG. Translated: CASTSSGGGVYNE. The CDR3, in full, reads CASTSSGGGVYNEQFF.

Details on this clone: The CDR3 end falls 3 residues outside the read, so it is completed with the germline J gene. This chain uses TRBV7-9 with TRBJ1-5; TRBD1 agrees at 7 bases. The CDR3 runs 15 residues. The V gene end was trimmed by 3 bases and the J gene end by 4 bases; junction bases not matched to a gene: 6. Germline CDR1 and CDR2: SEHNR and FQNEAQ (reference sequence). The CDR3 DNA, read in part, is TGTGCCAGCAGCTTCGATTCGGGACAGAATCAGCCC. Amino acids: CASSFDSGQNQP. The full CDR3 protein is CASSFDSGQNQPQHF.